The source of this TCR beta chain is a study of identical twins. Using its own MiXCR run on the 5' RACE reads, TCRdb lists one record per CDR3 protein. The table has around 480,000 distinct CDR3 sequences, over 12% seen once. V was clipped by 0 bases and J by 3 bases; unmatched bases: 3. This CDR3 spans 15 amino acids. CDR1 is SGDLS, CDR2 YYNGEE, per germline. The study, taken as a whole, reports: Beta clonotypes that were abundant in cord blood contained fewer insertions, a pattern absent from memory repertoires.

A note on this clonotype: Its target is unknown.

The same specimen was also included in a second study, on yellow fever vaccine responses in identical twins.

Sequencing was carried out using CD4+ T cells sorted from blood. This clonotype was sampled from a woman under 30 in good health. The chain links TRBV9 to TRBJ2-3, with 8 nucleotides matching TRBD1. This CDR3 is CASSVVDRETDTQYF. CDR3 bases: TGTGCCAGCAGCGTAGTGGACAGGGAAACAGATACGCAGTATTTT.